The 9 T cell receptor beta chains in this list originate from one sample, sequenced in a study of T-cell memory formation after mild COVID-19. In TCRdb, the 5' RACE reads were re-called with MiXCR into one record per CDR3 protein. The sample contains 300,000 to 400,000 distinct CDR3 sequences, about 15% of which appear only once. The sample was PBMCs or a T cell subset sorted from them (not recorded which). These receptors were taken from a young man who had mild COVID-19 (a few samples of this study predate the infection). Cell type and time point are not known.

The chain recombines TRBV6-6 with TRBJ1-2; the D gene is possibly TRBD1 (6 bases). V lost 4 bases and J 4 bases, leaving 22 bases between the germline ends. This CDR3 has 17 residues. Germline V gives CDR1 MNHNY, CDR2 SVGAGI (reference sequence). CDR3 DNA: TGTGCCAGCAGTTCCCTATTCAGTGACAGGAGGTCCTATGGCTACACCTTC. Translated: CASSSLFSDRRSYGYTF.

The chain carries TRBV4-1 and TRBJ1-6, with no clear D. V shed 3 bases and J shed 6 bases, with 6 bases lying between them. CDR3 length: 13 residues. The germline gives CDR1 MGHRA, CDR2 YSYEKL. This CDR3 reads CASSHVTNSPLHF. DNA for the CDR3: TGCGCCAGCAGCCACGTCACTAATTCACCCCTCCACTTT.

This clonotype occurred a few times. The rearrangement links TRBV7-9 to TRBJ2-5; D is possibly TRBD1 or TRBD2 (5 bases each). Trimming cost V 7 bases and J 9 bases, with 15 bases left between them. This CDR3 has 12 residues. Germline CDR1 and CDR2: SEHNR and FQNEAQ (reference sequence). DNA for the CDR3: TGTGCCAGCACGGAGGCAGGGCCAGCCCAGTACTTC. Residues: CASTEAGPAQYF. The full variable domain, completed using reference TRBV7-9 and TRBJ2-5, is DTGVSQNPRHKITKRGQNVTFRCDPISEHNRLYWYRQTLGQGPEFLTYFQNEAQLEKSRLLSDRFSAERPKGSFSTLEIQRTEQGDSAMYLCASTEAGPAQYFGPGTRLLVL.

This chain joins TRBV7-2 and TRBJ1-1; D is possibly TRBD1 (5 bases). V lost 7 bases to trimming and J lost 8 bases, with 20 bases between them. Germline lookup yields CDR1 SGHTA and CDR2 FQGNSA. CDR3 size: 14 residues. The CDR3 DNA is TGTGCCAGCACCCCTGGGGGACTGGGGACCGAAGCTTTCTTT. Amino acid sequence: CASTPGGLGTEAFF.

Comment on this clonotype: This clone may be a read error of a much larger clone one base away. The CDR3 DNA reads TGTGCCAGCAGATATCCGGGAAAGGGGGACTATGGCTACACCTTC. The encoded protein is CASRYPGKGDYGYTF. The chain carries TRBV7-2 and TRBJ1-2; possible D gene TRBD1, 6 bases. The CDR3 is 15 amino acids. V was trimmed by 6 bases and J by 3 bases, leaving 17 bases between them. Germline V CDR1 and CDR2: SGHTA, FQGNSA.

This clonotype was detected only a few times. The CDR3 loop reads CASSPRLEGWGKNIQYF. CDR3 nucleotides: TGTGCCAGCTCACCACGGTTAGAGGGCTGGGGCAAAAACATTCAGTACTTC. V is TRBV18 and J is TRBJ2-4; TRBD2 is a possible D gene (5 bases). The CDR3 consists of 17 residues. The V end was cut by 1 base, the J end by 3 bases, with 16 bases between. Germline V gene sequence: CDR1 KGHSH, CDR2 LQKENI.

This rearrangement joins TRBV24-1 to TRBJ1-2, with 7 bases lining up with TRBD1. The germline CDR1 and CDR2 sequences are KGHDR and SFDVKD. This CDR3 region has 12 residues. Trimming removed 7 bases from V and 4 bases from J; junction bases left unmatched: 2. The CDR3 spells CATSPGGYGYTF. The CDR3 DNA follows: TGTGCCACCAGCCCAGGGGGCTATGGCTACACCTTC.

The chain couples TRBV5-1 to TRBJ2-1; 7 bases align to TRBD2. This CDR3 region has 16 residues. V shed 4 bases and J 6 bases; nucleotides not matched to a gene: 13. Germline V gene data show CDR1 as SGHRS and CDR2 as YFSETQ. CDR3 amino acids: CASSQYVGGSGNEQFF. CDR3 bases: TGCGCCAGCAGCCAATACGTTGGCGGGAGTGGCAATGAGCAGTTCTTC.

The sample holds many counts of this clonotype. The rearrangement uses TRBV3-1 and TRBJ1-6, with unresolved D. The CDR3 spans 15 residues. Germline assignment: CDR1 LGHDT and CDR2 YNNKEL (reference sequence). V was pared by 2 bases and J by 10 bases, with 15 bases between. CDR3 region: CASSQRWATRSPLHF. CDR3 DNA: TGTGCCAGCAGCCAAAGATGGGCGACTAGATCACCCCTCCACTTT.